This is a list of T cell receptor beta chains from one sample in a study of breast tumors, draining lymph nodes, adjacent tissues. TCRdb redid the calling of the multiplex PCR reads with MiXCR, one entry per CDR3 protein. The data hold tens of thousands of distinct CDR3 sequences, with under 25% observed a single time. The specimen sequenced was axillary lymph node tissue. These receptors were obtained from a female donor with breast cancer. Some clones in this sample may be carry-over from other donors' samples. Each CDR3 is given with its conserved first and last residue. Fields, in order: D gene, V gene, J gene, clone size, CDR3 DNA, CDR3 protein. A D gene is named only where the DNA matches it firmly. Clone size appears in some rows only: once, few, many, or a class for an expanded clone.

NA	TRBV12-3/TRBV12-4	TRBJ1-2	many	TGTGCCAGCAGTCCGTATACAGGGTCCTATGGCTACACCTTC	CASSPYTGSYGYTF
NA	TRBV12-3/TRBV12-4	TRBJ2-3	many	TGTGCCAGCGGCCTGGACGGGAAGCATACGCAGTATTTT	CASGLDGKHTQYF
NA	TRBV14	TRBJ2-7	many	TGTGCCAGCAGCGAAGGTAGGGTCTGGTACGAGCAGTACTTC	CASSEGRVWYEQYF
NA	TRBV12-3/TRBV12-4	TRBJ1-6	many	TGTGCCAGCAGTTTACAGGGTGCCTATAATTCACCCCTCCACTTT	CASSLQGAYNSPLHF
TRBD1	TRBV28	TRBJ1-2	NA	TGTGCCAGCAGTTTAAAGGGGGCGGGCTATGGCTACACCTTC	CASSLKGAGYGYTF
NA	TRBV9	TRBJ2-6	NA	TGTGCCAGCAGCGTAGCCTCTGGGGCCAACGTCCTGACTTTC	CASSVASGANVLTF
TRBD1	TRBV20-1	TRBJ2-5	many	TGCAGTGCTAGAGAGTCATTGGGACAGAGTAACCAAGAGACCCAGTACTTC	CSARESLGQSNQETQYF
TRBD2	TRBV3-1	TRBJ2-3	NA	TGTGCCAGCAGCCATCTTAGCGGGAGCTCAGATACGCAGTATTTT	CASSHLSGSSDTQYF
NA	TRBV20-1	TRBJ2-1	many	TGCAGTGCTAGATCCCAGGGCTACTCCTACAATGAGCAGTTCTTC	CSARSQGYSYNEQFF
NA	TRBV24-1	TRBJ2-2	many	TGTGCCACCAGTGATCCCGCACCGAACACCGGGGAGCTGTTTTTT	CATSDPAPNTGELFF
NA	TRBV9	TRBJ1-4	many	TGTGCCAGCAGCGCCCGGTCCGCTAATGAAAAACTGTTTTTT	CASSARSANEKLFF
TRBD2	TRBV7-8	TRBJ2-3	many	TGTGCCAGCAGCTTAGCTGAAGCTAGCGGCGCATCCACAGATACGCAGTATTTT	CASSLAEASGASTDTQYF
NA	TRBV19	TRBJ2-4	NA	TGTGCCAGTAGTTTACCGGGGGTGGAGTGGGCCAAAAACATTCAGTACTTC	CASSLPGVEWAKNIQYF
NA	TRBV12-3/TRBV12-4	TRBJ2-1	many	TGTGCCAGCAGTAGGGCTGGGGGGAATGAGCAGTTCTTC	CASSRAGGNEQFF
NA	TRBV2	TRBJ2-2	NA	TGTGCCAGCAGTGTGGGACGACGCGAAACCGGGGAGCTGTTTTTT	CASSVGRRETGELFF
TRBD1	TRBV25-1	TRBJ2-1	many	TGTGCCAGCAGGACAGGGTACAATGAGCAGTTCTTC	CASRTGYNEQFF
TRBD1	TRBV11-3	TRBJ2-7	many	TGTGCCAGCAGCCTCAGAGGGACAGGGACCTACGAGCAGTACTTC	CASSLRGTGTYEQYF
TRBD2	TRBV11-2	TRBJ2-3	many	TGTGCCAGCAGCCCACGCTATAGAGGGACTAGCGGGAGACCAGATACGCAGTATTTT	CASSPRYRGTSGRPDTQYF
TRBD1	TRBV7-2	TRBJ1-4	many	TGTGCCAGCAGCTTAGCGGGACAGGGCGCGGGAGAAAAACTGTTTTTT	CASSLAGQGAGEKLFF
TRBD2	TRBV29-1	TRBJ2-7	many	TGCAGCGTTGTGACTAGCGGGAGGTACGAGCAGTACTTC	CSVVTSGRYEQYF
NA	TRBV19	TRBJ2-3	NA	TGTGCCAGTAGCAAGGTACACTTTCAGGATACGCAGTATTTC	CASSKVHFQDTQYF
NA	TRBV20-1	TRBJ1-3	many	TGCAGTGCTATCCCTCCGGGGGGGCCGGGAAACACCATATATTTT	CSAIPPGGPGNTIYF
NA	TRBV15	TRBJ2-7	many	TGTGCCACCAAAGCTACAGGGGGAGGGGTGCAGTACTTC	CATKATGGGVQYF
NA	TRBV20-1	TRBJ2-1	many	TGCAGTGCTAGAGATTTCGGGACTCGATACTACAATGAGCAGTTCTTC	CSARDFGTRYYNEQFF
NA	TRBV29-1	TRBJ2-2	many	TGCAGCGTTGGGTGGGGAATCGGGGAGCTGTTTTTT	CSVGWGIGELFF
TRBD2	TRBV29-1	TRBJ2-1	many	TGCAGCGTTGCTGACGGCGGGAGCTCCTACAATGAGCAGTTCTTC	CSVADGGSSYNEQFF
TRBD1	TRBV7-6	TRBJ2-5	many	TGTGCCAGCAGCCCGCCGGGACAGCAAGAGACCCAGTACTTC	CASSPPGQQETQYF
NA	TRBV6-2/TRBV6-3	TRBJ1-2	many	TGTGCCAGCAGTTACGGGGGCAACTATGGCTACACCTTC	CASSYGGNYGYTF
NA	TRBV20-1	TRBJ2-7	many	TGCAGTGCTAGAGATCTGGCGGAGACCTACGAGCAGTACTTC	CSARDLAETYEQYF
TRBD1	TRBV6-5	TRBJ1-2	NA	TGTGCCAGCAGTCACTTGACAGGGGATGGCTACACCTTC	CASSHLTGDGYTF
NA	TRBV7-6	TRBJ2-5	NA	TGTGCCAGCAGCTTAGTTTTGGGGGGCACCTGGGGGACCCAGTACTTC	CASSLVLGGTWGTQYF
TRBD1	TRBV7-3	TRBJ2-3	many	TGTGCCAGCAGCGTGGACAGGGTTAGTGGGGCAGATACGCAGTATTTT	CASSVDRVSGADTQYF
TRBD1	TRBV24-1	TRBJ2-7	many	TGTGCCACCAGTGATCGTGGGACAGGGGGCCTAGAGGAGCAGTACTTC	CATSDRGTGGLEEQYF
TRBD2	TRBV20-1	TRBJ2-5	many	TGCAGTGCTGGATGGGGGGGAGAGACCCAGTACTTC	CSAGWGGETQYF
TRBD2	TRBV2	TRBJ2-7	NA	TGTGCCAGCAAGCTCCTAGCGGGAGGGGGCCACGAGCAGTACTTC	CASKLLAGGGHEQYF
NA	TRBV6-2/TRBV6-3	TRBJ1-3	NA	TGTGCCAGCAGTTACCCCGGAAGAAACACCATATATTTT	CASSYPGRNTIYF
TRBD1	TRBV18	TRBJ2-7	NA	TGTGCCAGCTCACCACCAGACAGGGCCCCCTACGAGCAGTACTTC	CASSPPDRAPYEQYF
NA	TRBV20-1	TRBJ1-2	many	TGCAGTGCTAGAGATCTCAGGGGTCGCAGCTATGGCTACACCTTC	CSARDLRGRSYGYTF
NA	TRBV2	TRBJ2-7	many	TGTGCCAGCAGCCTATCCCCTACAGTCTACGAGCAGTACTTC	CASSLSPTVYEQYF
TRBD2	TRBV19	TRBJ2-5	many	TGTGCCAGTAGTGATCCCGGGGGGGCAGAGACCCAGTACTTC	CASSDPGGAETQYF
NA	TRBV29-1	TRBJ2-3	many	TGCAGCGTTGTGGGACTCAGGAGGACAGATACGCAGTATTTT	CSVVGLRRTDTQYF
NA	TRBV6-2/TRBV6-3	TRBJ1-3	many	TGTGCCAGCAGCAGGGACATCTCTGGAAACACCATATATTTT	CASSRDISGNTIYF
NA	TRBV12-3/TRBV12-4	TRBJ1-2	many	TGTGCCAGCAGTTTAGGGGGGCGTCCGCTCTATGGCTACACCTTC	CASSLGGRPLYGYTF
NA	TRBV3-1	TRBJ2-7	many	TGTGCCAGCAGCCAAGACTCCAGGTACGAGCAGTACTTC	CASSQDSRYEQYF
TRBD2	TRBV20-1	TRBJ2-7	NA	TGCAGTGCTTCATCCGGGACTACTACCCAGCAGTACTTC	CSASSGTTTQQYF
TRBD2	TRBV5-1	TRBJ2-1	few	TGCGCCAGCAACCGGGGGGGGGGGACCTACAATGAGCAGTTCTTC	CASNRGGGTYNEQFF
NA	TRBV20-1	TRBJ2-5	many	TGCAGTGCTAGAGATCAGGTCTTCCCGCAAGAGACCCAGTACTTC	CSARDQVFPQETQYF
TRBD2	TRBV9	TRBJ2-2	many	TGTGCCAGCAGCGTCTCCCGACTAGCGGGGAACACCGGGGAGCTGTTTTTT	CASSVSRLAGNTGELFF
NA	TRBV11-2	TRBJ2-3	many	TGTGCCAGCAGCCCCCAATCGAACTCGTGGAATACGCAGTATTTT	CASSPQSNSWNTQYF
NA	TRBV7-2	TRBJ2-2	many	TGTGCCAGCAGCCGGACGGACGCGAACACCGGGGAGCTGTTTTTT	CASSRTDANTGELFF
TRBD2	TRBV5-1	TRBJ2-7	many	TGCGCCAGCAGCTTAGGCGGGAGCTCCTACGAGCAGTACTTC	CASSLGGSSYEQYF
NA	TRBV5-6	TRBJ2-1	many	TGTGCCAGCAGCTTGGGATCTGAGCAGTTCTTC	CASSLGSEQFF
NA	TRBV11-2	TRBJ1-5	few	TGTGCCAGCAGCTTAGGGATCACCTATAGCAATCAGCCCCAGCATTTT	CASSLGITYSNQPQHF
NA	TRBV19	TRBJ2-7	few	TGTGCCAGTAGTAACCTCCAGGGGGGCGAGCAGTACTTC	CASSNLQGGEQYF
TRBD2	TRBV20-1	TRBJ2-5	many	TGCAGTGCTCCGATAGCGGGAGCGCCAGAGACCCAGTACTTC	CSAPIAGAPETQYF
NA	TRBV5-5	TRBJ2-2	many	TGTGCCAGCAGCTTGGCCTGGTCGACCGGGGAGCTGTTTTTT	CASSLAWSTGELFF
NA	TRBV12-3/TRBV12-4	TRBJ2-1	many	TGTGCCAGCAGGGTGGGCGGGGCGAGCTCCTACAATGAGCAGTTCTTC	CASRVGGASSYNEQFF
NA	TRBV5-4	TRBJ2-1	many	TGTGCCAGCAGCTCTAGCGCCCACAATGAGCAGTTCTTC	CASSSSAHNEQFF